The sample holds many counts of the clone carrying this T cell receptor (beta chain). Its antigen is not known. The data derive from a study of human T cells and chemical hapten exposure. Findings and caveats of the study: A positive correlation with patch test score was shown by PT1 expanded TCR counts.

Time point denoted: patch test 1, 2 weeks after DPC sensitization. Treatment specified: therapeutic diphenylcyclopropenone sensitization with weekly scalp DPC. CDR1 is KGHSH and CDR2 is LQKENI in the germline V gene. The V end lost 1 base, the J end lost 3 bases, and 6 bases lay between the germline ends. The CDR3 has 13 amino acids. TCRdb analysed the RACE reads with MiXCR anew, one entry per CDR3 protein. The repertoire holds 80,000 or so distinct CDR3 sequences, with around a tenth as singletons. The TCR sequence derives from a woman between 45 and 60 years old with alopecia areata. Some clones in this sample may be carry-over from other donors' samples. The chain uses TRBV18 and TRBJ1-2; D not resolved. The sample in question was whole blood, obtained in connection with sensitization to the hapten diphenylcyclopropenone (DPC). The CDR3 is CASSPQGDYGYTF. The CDR3 nucleotides are TGTGCCAGCTCACCACAGGGCGACTATGGCTACACCTTC.